The T cell receptor beta chain under discussion was sequenced for a study of CD8 T cells in ankylosing spondylitis. The study's findings and limits: Disease-associated clonotypes exhibited CD8+ identity and were relatively infrequent in peripheral blood. Existing reports had already noted some motif variants in reactive arthritis synovial fluid and blood. Seemingly characteristic of ankylosing spondylitis blood was a TCR beta motif consisting of 7 or 8 highly homologous variants. Researchers reportedly found disease-linked clones significantly enriched in matched ankylosing spondylitis synovial fluid.

There are 16 residues in the CDR3. Trimming cost V 2 bases and J 2 bases, with 16 bases left between them. Germline V gene sequence: CDR1 SGHRS, CDR2 YFSETQ. The authors made TCR beta libraries by quantitative 5'-RACE with molecular barcodes. TCRdb re-called the 5' RACE reads through MiXCR, storing one row per CDR3 protein. The sample holds about 500,000 distinct CDR3 sequences, 5.3% seen once. This clonotype was observed at least ten times. The antigen is unknown. The chain has TRBV5-1 and TRBJ1-1; the D is unclear. The sequenced sample was blood, either unsorted or a sorted T cell fraction (not recorded which). The origin of this receptor is a male donor with ankylosing spondylitis. The CDR3 region has the DNA TGCGCCAGCAGCTTCGCGGGAGACCAATTTAACACTGAAGCTTTCTTT. Protein product: CASSFAGDQFNTEAFF.